Described below is a single TCR beta chain sequence and its context. Germline CDR1 reads SQVTM; CDR2 reads ANQGSEA. V lost 3 bases and J lost 6, with 11 bases in between. The CDR3 loop spans 13 amino acids. These data originate in a study of blood T cell repertoires in COVID-19. Study details: Sample material is recorded as cDNA or gDNA derived from T cells, B-cell-depleted T cells, or PBMCs.

TCRdb's table, derived via immunoSEQ multiplex PCR, lists solely in-frame clones and lacks some. Seen here are roughly 290,000 clones, about 86% observed once, and the top ten hold around 14%. Sequences were obtained from peripheral blood. The clonotype originates from an older person with COVID-19, enrolled during active disease. The chain carries TRBV29-1 and TRBJ1-4; TRBD1 might be the D (5 bases). The CDR3 nucleotides are TGCAGCGTTGATCAGGGCAGGGATGAAAAACTGTTTTTT. Protein: CSVDQGRDEKLFF.